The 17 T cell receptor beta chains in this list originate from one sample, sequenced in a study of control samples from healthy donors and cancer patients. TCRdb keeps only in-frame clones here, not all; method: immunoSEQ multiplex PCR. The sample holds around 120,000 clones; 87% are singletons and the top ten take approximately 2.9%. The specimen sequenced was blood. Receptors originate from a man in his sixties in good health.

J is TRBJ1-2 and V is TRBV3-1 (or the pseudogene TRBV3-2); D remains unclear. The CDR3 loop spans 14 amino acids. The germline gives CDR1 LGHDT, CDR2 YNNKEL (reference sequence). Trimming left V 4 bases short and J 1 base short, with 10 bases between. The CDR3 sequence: CASSPRHLNYGYTF. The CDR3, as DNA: TGTGCCAGCAGCCCACGACACCTTAACTATGGCTACACCTTC.

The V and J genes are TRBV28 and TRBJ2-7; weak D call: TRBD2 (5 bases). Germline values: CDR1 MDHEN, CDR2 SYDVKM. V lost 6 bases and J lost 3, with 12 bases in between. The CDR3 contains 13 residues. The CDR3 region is CASRDSGIYEQYF. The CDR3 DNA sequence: TGTGCCAGCAGGGACTCCGGGATCTACGAGCAGTACTTC.

CDR3 nucleotides: TGTGCCAGCAGCTGGGGAGGACTAGTCCCCGGAGGGGCAGATACGCAGTATTTT. Protein: CASSWGGLVPGGADTQYF. The chain combines TRBV28 with TRBJ2-3; 7 bases line up with TRBD2. This CDR3 has 18 amino acids. In germline, CDR1 is MDHEN, CDR2 SYDVKM. V shed 6 bases and J 4 bases; nucleotides not matched to a gene: 19.

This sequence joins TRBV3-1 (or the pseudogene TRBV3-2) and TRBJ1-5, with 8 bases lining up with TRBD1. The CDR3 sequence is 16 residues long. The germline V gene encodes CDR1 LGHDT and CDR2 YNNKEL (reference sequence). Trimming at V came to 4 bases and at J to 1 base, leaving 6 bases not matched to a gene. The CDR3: CASSLSTGGSNQPQHF. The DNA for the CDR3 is TGTGCCAGCAGCCTGTCAACAGGGGGAAGCAATCAGCCCCAGCATTTT.

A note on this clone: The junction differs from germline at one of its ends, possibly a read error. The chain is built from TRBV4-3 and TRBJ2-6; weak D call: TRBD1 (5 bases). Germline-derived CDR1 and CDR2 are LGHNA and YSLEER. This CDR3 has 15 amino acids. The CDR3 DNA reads TGCGCCAGCAGCCAAGAAGTTACTGGGGCCAACGTCCTGACTTTT. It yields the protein CASSQEVTGANVLTF.

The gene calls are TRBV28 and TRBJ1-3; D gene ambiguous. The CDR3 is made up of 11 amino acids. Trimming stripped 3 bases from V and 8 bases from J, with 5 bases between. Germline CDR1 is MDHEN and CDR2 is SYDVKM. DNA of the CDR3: TGTGCCAGCAGTTTTGGGGACACCATATATTTT. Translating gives CASSFGDTIYF.

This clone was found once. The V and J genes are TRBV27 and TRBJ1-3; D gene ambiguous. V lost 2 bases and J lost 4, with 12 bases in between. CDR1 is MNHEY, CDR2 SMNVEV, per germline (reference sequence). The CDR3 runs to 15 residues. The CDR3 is CASSLGPQEGNTIYF. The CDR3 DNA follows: TGTGCCAGCAGTTTAGGCCCCCAAGAGGGAAACACCATATATTTT.

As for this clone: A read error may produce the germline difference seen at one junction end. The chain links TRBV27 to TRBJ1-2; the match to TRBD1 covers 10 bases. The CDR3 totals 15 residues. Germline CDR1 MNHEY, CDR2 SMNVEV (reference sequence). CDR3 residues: CASSLRVRDRGASIF. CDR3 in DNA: TGTGCCAGCAGTTTAAGAGTCCGGGACAGGGGTGCTTCTATCTTC.

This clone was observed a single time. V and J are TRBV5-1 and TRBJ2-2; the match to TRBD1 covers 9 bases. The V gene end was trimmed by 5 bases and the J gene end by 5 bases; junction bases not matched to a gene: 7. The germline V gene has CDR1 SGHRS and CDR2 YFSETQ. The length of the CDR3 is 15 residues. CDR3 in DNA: TGCGCCAGCAGGATACAGGGGGCTGGGACCGGGGAGCTGTTTTTT. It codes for CASRIQGAGTGELFF.

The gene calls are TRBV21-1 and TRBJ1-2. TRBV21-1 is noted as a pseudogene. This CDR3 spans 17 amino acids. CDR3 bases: TGTGCCAGCAGCAAAGCACCGATGCCTGACCCGGGCTATGGCTACACCTTC. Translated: CASSKAPMPDPGYGYTF.

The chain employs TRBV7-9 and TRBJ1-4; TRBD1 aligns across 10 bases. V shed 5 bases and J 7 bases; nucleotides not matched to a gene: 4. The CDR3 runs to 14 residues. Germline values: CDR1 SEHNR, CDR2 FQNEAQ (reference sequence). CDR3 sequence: CASSPGTGVEKLFF. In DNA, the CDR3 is TGTGCCAGCAGCCCAGGGACAGGGGTTGAAAAACTGTTTTTT. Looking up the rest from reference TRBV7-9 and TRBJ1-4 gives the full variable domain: DTGVSQNPRHKITKRGQNVTFRCDPISEHNRLYWYRQTLGQGPEFLTYFQNEAQLEKSRLLSDRFSAERPKGSFSTLEIQRTEQGDSAMYLCASSPGTGVEKLFFGSGTQLSVL.

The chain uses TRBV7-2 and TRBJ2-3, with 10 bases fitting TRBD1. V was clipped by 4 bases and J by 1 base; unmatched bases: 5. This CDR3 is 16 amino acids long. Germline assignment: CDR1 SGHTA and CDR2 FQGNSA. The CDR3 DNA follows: TGTGCCAGCAGCTCCCAGACAGGGGGCCGCACAGATACGCAGTATTTT. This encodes CASSSQTGGRTDTQYF. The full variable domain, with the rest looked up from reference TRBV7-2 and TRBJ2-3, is GAGVSQSPSNKVTEKGKDVELRCDPISGHTALYWYRQSLGQGLEFLIYFQGNSAPDKSGLPSDRFSAERTGGSVSTLTIQRTQQEDSAVYLCASSSQTGGRTDTQYFGPGTRLTVL.

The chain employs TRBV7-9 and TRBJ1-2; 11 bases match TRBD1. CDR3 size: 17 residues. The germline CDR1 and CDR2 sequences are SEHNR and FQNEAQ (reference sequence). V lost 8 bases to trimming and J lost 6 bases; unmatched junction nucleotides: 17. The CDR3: CASSTRDRGMGVNGYTF. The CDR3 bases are TGTGCCAGCTCCACCCGGGACAGGGGGATGGGGGTGAATGGCTACACCTTC.

The CDR3, as DNA: TGTGCCAGCAGTACAAGACAGGGGGTTAACTATGGCTACACCTTC. It translates to CASSTRQGVNYGYTF. The gene calls are TRBV27 and TRBJ1-2, with 9 bases aligning to TRBD1. CDR3 size: 15 residues. The J segment lost 1 base and the V segment lost 5 bases, leaving 5 bases of the junction unmatched. Germline-derived CDR1 and CDR2 are MNHEY and SMNVEV (reference sequence).

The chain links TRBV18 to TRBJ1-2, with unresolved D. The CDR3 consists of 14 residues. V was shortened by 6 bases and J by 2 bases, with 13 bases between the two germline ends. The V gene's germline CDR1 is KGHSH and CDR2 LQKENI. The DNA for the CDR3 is TGTGCCAGCTCCCCCCAGAGTTCGAACTATGGCTACACCTTC. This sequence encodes CASSPQSSNYGYTF.

CDR3 sequence reads: CASSYSGAWGYTF. CDR3 bases: TGTGCCAGCAGTTACAGCGGGGCTTGGGGCTACACCTTC. The chain has TRBV6-5 and TRBJ1-2, with D tentatively TRBD1 (5 bases). CDR1 is MNHEY and CDR2 is SVGAGI in the germline V gene. The CDR3 is 13 amino acids. V was clipped by 2 bases and J by 8 bases, with 12 bases between them.

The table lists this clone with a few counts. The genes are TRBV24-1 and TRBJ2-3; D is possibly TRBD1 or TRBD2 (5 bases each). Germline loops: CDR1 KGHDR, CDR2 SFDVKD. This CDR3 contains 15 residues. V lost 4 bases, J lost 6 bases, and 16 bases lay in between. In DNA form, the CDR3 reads TGTGCCACCAGTGACCCCAGGGACCTGATGGATACGCAGTATTTT. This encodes CATSDPRDLMDTQYF.